This TCR beta chain was found in a study of blood T cell repertoires in COVID-19. The assay was immunoSEQ multiplex PCR, and TCRdb's table has in-frame clones only and misses some. The sample includes 95,000 to 100,000 clones, about 85% of them seen just once. The germline CDR1 and CDR2 sequences are LNHDA and SQIVND (reference sequence). The junction had 6 bases not matched to a gene; V was cut back by 2 bases and J by 4 bases. This CDR3 has 15 residues. V gene TRBV19 combines with J gene TRBJ1-2, with TRBD1 identical over 8 bases. The sample consisted of peripheral blood. This clonotype was sampled from a woman in her sixties or seventies with active or convalescent COVID-19. This chain's CDR3 is CASSILTGVPYGYTF. As DNA, the CDR3 is TGTGCCAGTAGTATACTGACAGGGGTGCCCTATGGCTACACCTTC.